The clone carrying this TCR beta chain was counted only a few times. The CDR3 is 16 residues long. V was trimmed by 1 base and J by 6 bases, leaving 18 bases between them. Germline V CDR1 and CDR2: LGHNA, YSLEER. These data belong to a study of T-cell reconstitution after alpha-beta-depleted transplantation in children. The library targeted TCRbeta and was prepared with unique molecular identifiers. In TCRdb, the PCR reads were re-called with MiXCR into one record per CDR3 protein. The repertoire holds about 340,000 distinct CDR3 sequences, with 15% to 20% as singletons. Specimen: PBMCs, mostly from graft donor cells, collected 360 days after TCRalphabeta/CD19-depleted stem cell transplant. The chain is built from TRBV4-3 and TRBJ2-5; a weak D match, TRBD2 (6 bases). The receptor comes from a male patient between 2 and 10 years old who had a stem cell transplant for acute lymphoblastic leukemia, so the T cells may come from the graft donor. This CDR3 reads CASSQAQQGGGKTQYF. In DNA, the CDR3 is TGCGCCAGCAGCCAAGCCCAGCAGGGAGGTGGGAAGACCCAGTACTTC.